The clone carrying this T cell receptor (beta chain) was counted a few times. Its antigen is still unknown. TCRdb called the 5' RACE reads again in MiXCR, with one record for every CDR3 protein. This sample has just under 550,000 distinct CDR3 sequences, with roughly 15% found just once. Germline V gene data show CDR1 as SGHDN and CDR2 as FVKESK. V was trimmed by 1 base and J by 7 bases, leaving 10 bases between them. The CDR3 extends over 13 amino acids. The data were obtained in a study of identical twins. Study outcomes and limitations: The same donors were not followed; conclusions instead depended on cross-sectional statistical analysis. Reduced insertions were recorded for abundant cord blood beta clonotypes, with no such pattern in memory repertoires.

The same sample was also studied in work on yellow fever vaccine responses in identical twins.

The sequenced sample was CD4+ T cells sorted from blood. The V call is TRBV14, the J call TRBJ1-1; D is unresolved. The clonotype comes from a woman younger than 35 in good health. The CDR3 is CASSQVSRFEAFF. The CDR3 nucleotides are TGTGCCAGCAGCCAAGTCTCCAGATTTGAAGCTTTCTTT.